The present TCR beta chain was sequenced within a study of T cells after yellow fever vaccination. Overall study results and limits: Few clonotypes appeared in both CD4 and CD8 compartments. A weaker but faster secondary response was observed, peaking on day 5 versus 15. Post-booster samples contained most primary-vaccination clones (approximately 96% CD4, around 89% CD8).

A universal primer site and UMIs were added as TCR cDNA was made by 5'RACE template switching. TCRdb ran MiXCR on the 5' RACE reads and lists one entry per CDR3 protein. The sample carries fewer than 350,000 distinct CDR3 sequences, approximately 3.8% recorded once. The CDR3 runs 13 residues. Germline values: CDR1 SGHRS, CDR2 YFSETQ. V lost 6 bases and J 0 bases, leaving 9 bases between the germline ends. This clonotype was detected many times. As yet, its antigen is unknown. The chain has TRBV5-1 and TRBJ1-1; D is unresolved. This TCR came from a man aged 18 to 30 who received the YFV17D yellow fever vaccine. The material sequenced was PBMCs, taken on the day of the yellow fever booster vaccination. DNA of the CDR3: TGCGCCAGCAACCCCGGGCTGAACACTGAAGCTTTCTTT. Translated: CASNPGLNTEAFF.